The 29 T cell receptor beta chains in this list originate from one sample, sequenced in a study of memory CD4+ T cells and cytomegalovirus serostatus. Libraries were prepared by immunoSEQ multiplex PCR; TCRdb keeps only in-frame clonotypes and omits some of them. The repertoire consists of about 46,000 clones, with around 78% occurring once and the leading ten covering 0.9% to 0.95%. Single viable CD3+CD4+CD8-CD45RO+ cells were sorted as the memory CD4+ T cells. Material for sequencing was memory CD4+ T cells from blood. The receptor source for this set is an adult in good health and CMV-seronegative.

The chain is built from TRBV19 and TRBJ2-3; 13 bases agree with TRBD2. V dropped 5 bases and J dropped 0; count of bases not matched to a gene: 8. Germline CDR1 and CDR2: LNHDA and SQIVND (reference sequence). The CDR3 covers 18 residues. The CDR3 loop is CASSGGTSGTPSTDTQYF. The CDR3 DNA reads TGTGCCAGTAGTGGAGGGACTAGCGGGACTCCTAGCACAGATACGCAGTATTTT.

V and J are TRBV29-1 and TRBJ1-4, with D unclear. The germline V and J ends were trimmed by 5 bases and 4 bases, with 8 bases remaining between them. Germline assignment: CDR1 SQVTM and CDR2 ANQGSEA. The CDR3 spans 12 residues. CDR3 nucleotide sequence: TGCAGCGTTCGGAGCGGTAATGAAAAACTGTTTTTT. Residues: CSVRSGNEKLFF.

This chain links TRBV7-2 with TRBJ1-2; D is unclear. The V gene's germline CDR1 is SGHTA and CDR2 FQGNSA. Trimming removed 4 bases from V and 1 base from J, with 4 bases in between. The CDR3 sequence is 12 residues long. CDR3 in DNA: TGTGCCAGCAGCTCCCATAACTATGGCTACACCTTC. Translated: CASSSHNYGYTF. Combining the CDR3 with reference TRBV7-2 and TRBJ1-2 gives the whole variable domain GAGVSQSPSNKVTEKGKDVELRCDPISGHTALYWYRQSLGQGLEFLIYFQGNSAPDKSGLPSDRFSAERTGGSVSTLTIQRTQQEDSAVYLCASSSHNYGYTFGSGTRLTVV.

The chain couples TRBV14 to TRBJ1-2; D is unresolved. Trimming removed 1 base at V and 6 bases at J, with 15 bases between. The CDR3 sequence is 15 residues long. Germline V gene sequence: CDR1 SGHDN, CDR2 FVKESK. CDR3 DNA: TGTGCCAGCAGCCAAGGTCGGGTCAGAGTAGATGGCTACACCTTC. Its protein is CASSQGRVRVDGYTF.

This chain joins TRBV7-2 and TRBJ2-2; D is unresolved. V lost 8 bases, J lost 6 bases, and 13 bases lay in between. The CDR3 covers 13 residues. CDR1 SGHTA and CDR2 FQGNSA come from the germline V gene. CDR3 residues: CASGRSVAGELFF. Here the CDR3 DNA reads TGTGCCAGCGGGCGATCGGTCGCCGGGGAGCTGTTTTTT.

The chain links TRBV27 to TRBJ2-7; the match to TRBD1 covers 9 bases. V shed 5 bases, J shed 2 bases, and the junction held 13 bases outside the gene matches. The CDR3 totals 17 residues. Germline V gene data show CDR1 as MNHEY and CDR2 as SMNVEV (reference sequence). CDR3 protein: CASSPGGWGQGAYEQYF. The DNA for the CDR3 is TGTGCCAGCAGTCCGGGGGGTTGGGGACAGGGAGCCTACGAGCAGTACTTC.

The chain joins TRBV5-5 to TRBJ1-4; no definite D call. Trimming cost V 4 bases and J 0 bases, with 19 bases left between them. Looked up from germline, CDR1 is SGHKS and CDR2 is YYEKEE (reference sequence). The CDR3 loop spans 18 amino acids. The CDR3 bases are TGTGCCAGCAGCCCCCGACTGGCACATTTAGCAACTAATGAAAAACTGTTTTTT. Protein: CASSPRLAHLATNEKLFF. The whole variable domain, filled in from reference TRBV5-5 and TRBJ1-4, reads DAGVTQSPTHLIKTRGQQVTLRCSPISGHKSVSWYQQVLGQGPQFIFQYYEKEERGRGNFPDRFSARQFPNYSSELNVNALLLGDSALYLCASSPRLAHLATNEKLFFGSGTQLSVL.

V gene TRBV5-1 combines with J gene TRBJ2-2, with D hard to call. The V and J ends lost 4 bases and 3 bases respectively, with 10 bases between them. The CDR3 spans 14 residues. Germline V gives CDR1 SGHRS, CDR2 YFSETQ. The CDR3 DNA is TGCGCCAGCAGCCCCCGTGGGTACACCGGGGAGCTGTTTTTT. This translates into CASSPRGYTGELFF.

This clone was picked up a small number of times. The chain carries TRBV7-8 and TRBJ2-7; D ambiguous. The CDR3 loop spans 11 amino acids. V dropped 5 bases and J dropped 4 bases, with 6 bases sitting between them. Looked up from germline, CDR1 is SGHVS and CDR2 is FQNEAQ. This CDR3 reads CASSPRYEQYF. The CDR3 bases are TGTGCCAGCAGCCCACGATACGAGCAGTACTTC. The full variable domain, its missing parts supplied by reference TRBV7-8 and TRBJ2-7, is GAGVSQSPRYKVAKRGQDVALRCDPISGHVSLFWYQQALGQGPEFLTYFQNEAQLDKSGLPSDRFFAERPEGSVSTLKIQRTQQEDSAVYLCASSPRYEQYFGPGTRLTVT.

The genes are TRBV28 and TRBJ1-6; TRBD1 is a possible D gene (6 bases). V lost 3 bases and J 10 bases, leaving 19 bases between the germline ends. The CDR3 contains 16 residues. From germline, CDR1 is MDHEN and CDR2 SYDVKM. The CDR3 loop reads CASSFPGGAVNSPLHF. The CDR3 bases are TGTGCCAGCAGTTTCCCGGGGGGCGCGGTAAACTCACCCCTCCACTTT.

The chain has TRBV28 and TRBJ1-2; no definite D call. Germline V gene data show CDR1 as MDHEN and CDR2 as SYDVKM. This CDR3 is built from 13 residues. The ends were cut back, 9 bases at V and 0 bases at J, with 11 bases in the middle. CDR3 loop: CASSGPANYGYTF. The CDR3 DNA reads TGTGCCAGTTCTGGACCGGCTAACTATGGCTACACCTTC.

The chain is built from TRBV18 and TRBJ2-3, with D perhaps given as TRBD1 or TRBD2 (5 bases each). CDR3 length: 14 residues. CDR1 and CDR2 (germline): KGHSH, LQKENI. The V end was cut by 0 bases, the J end by 6 bases, with 10 bases between. This chain's CDR3 is CASSPPGTWDTQYF. Written as DNA, the CDR3 is TGTGCCAGCTCACCACCCGGGACCTGGGATACGCAGTATTTT.

This clone counts as medium-sized. V gene TRBV29-1 combines with J gene TRBJ1-5; D unresolved. V lost 4 bases and J 6 bases, leaving 13 bases between the germline ends. Germline V gene lookup returns CDR1 SQVTM and CDR2 ANQGSEA. The CDR3 has 13 residues. The CDR3 spells CSVVDDAGQPQHF. The CDR3 region has the DNA TGCAGCGTTGTAGACGATGCAGGTCAGCCCCAGCATTTT.

The chain couples TRBV6-5 to TRBJ1-1; tentative D call: TRBD1 (6 bases). Germline CDR1 MNHEY, CDR2 SVGAGI. The CDR3 is 12 residues long. V lost 4 bases, J lost 5 bases, and 8 bases lay in between. CDR3 loop: CASSWGTTEAFF. The CDR3 DNA is TGTGCCAGCAGTTGGGGGACAACTGAAGCTTTCTTT.

The chain has TRBV10-3 and TRBJ2-5; D is uncertain. Near its end, the DNA agrees better with TRBJ2-7, so the J call may be wrong. The germline gives CDR1 ENHRY, CDR2 SYGVKD. The CDR3 has 14 residues. CDR3 DNA: TGTGCCATCAGTGAGGGCGGCAGCTCCTACGAGCAGTACTTC. Protein: CAISEGGSSYEQYF.

V usage is TRBV28 and J usage is TRBJ2-7, with D possibly being TRBD1 (6 bases). The CDR3 sequence is 14 residues long. Germline V gene data show CDR1 as MDHEN and CDR2 as SYDVKM. V was cut by 8 bases and J by 0 bases, with 14 bases left in between. CDR3 protein: CASRLRGFSYEQYF. CDR3 nucleotides: TGTGCCAGCCGTCTCAGGGGTTTCTCCTACGAGCAGTACTTC.

This chain uses TRBV6-5 with TRBJ2-1, with 7 positions matching TRBD2. The CDR3 covers 16 residues. With V trimmed by 2 bases and J by 9 bases, 13 bases remained unmatched. Germline CDR1 reads MNHEY; CDR2 reads SVGAGI. Written as DNA, the CDR3 is TGTGCCAGCAGTTACGCCCTGAGCGGGGACTTCGGTGAGCAGTTCTTC. Translation: CASSYALSGDFGEQFF.

This rearrangement joins TRBV5-5 to TRBJ2-2; 9 bases map to TRBD1. Trimming at V came to 0 bases and at J to 1 base, leaving 13 bases not matched to a gene. The CDR3 runs to 20 residues. Germline V gene sequence: CDR1 SGHKS, CDR2 YYEKEE (reference sequence). The chain's CDR3 is CASSLARLTGGPVNTGELFF. CDR3 sequence (DNA): TGTGCCAGCAGCTTGGCCCGTTTGACAGGGGGTCCCGTGAACACCGGGGAGCTGTTTTTT. Supplemented by reference TRBV5-5 and TRBJ2-2, the full variable domain reads DAGVTQSPTHLIKTRGQQVTLRCSPISGHKSVSWYQQVLGQGPQFIFQYYEKEERGRGNFPDRFSARQFPNYSSELNVNALLLGDSALYLCASSLARLTGGPVNTGELFFGEGSRLTVL.

The rearrangement joins TRBV5-6 to TRBJ1-1, with D perhaps TRBD1 (5 bases). The V end was cut by 0 bases, the J end by 3 bases, with 12 bases between. Per the germline V gene, CDR1 is SGHDT and CDR2 is YYEEEE. The CDR3 is 15 residues long. Here the CDR3 DNA reads TGTGCCAGCAGCTTGGGGAGAGGGGTGGACACTGAAGCTTTCTTT. This codes for CASSLGRGVDTEAFF.

The chain uses TRBV7-3 and TRBJ2-1; 9 bases map to TRBD1. Per germline, CDR1 SGHTA and CDR2 FQGTGA. This CDR3 has 13 residues. V gave up 1 base and J gave up 15 bases; unmatched junction bases: 7. CDR3 protein: CASSLMAGQGMFF. In nucleotides, the CDR3 is TGTGCCAGCAGCTTAATGGCTGGACAGGGGATGTTCTTC.

V gene TRBV7-2 combines with J gene TRBJ2-1, with D hard to call. V dropped 3 bases and J dropped 5 bases, with 11 bases sitting between them. Germline V gene sequence: CDR1 SGHTA, CDR2 FQGNSA. The CDR3 totals 14 residues. The CDR3 bases are TGTGCCAGCAGCTTCCAAAGGGCTAACAATGAGCAGTTCTTC. This gives the protein CASSFQRANNEQFF.

As regards this clone: The same CDR3 can be traced to other DNA sequences in this sample. The chain carries TRBV2 and TRBJ1-2, with 9 positions matching TRBD1. This CDR3 comprises 13 residues. Per germline, CDR1 SNHLY and CDR2 FYNNEI. J lost 8 bases, V lost 5 bases, and 6 bases had no gene match. The CDR3 reads CASSWDRDGGYTF. The CDR3 DNA is TGTGCCAGCAGTTGGGACAGGGACGGCGGCTACACCTTC.

In its sample, this clone was seen once. This chain joins TRBV7-2 and TRBJ2-1; 7 bases align to TRBD1. This CDR3 contains 16 residues. Trimming at V came to 5 bases and at J to 6 bases, leaving 13 bases not matched to a gene. Germline V gene data show CDR1 as SGHTA and CDR2 as FQGNSA. CDR3 DNA: TGTGCCAGCAGCGTGCCCGGGACAGCTAGCCTCAATGAGCAGTTCTTC. This codes for CASSVPGTASLNEQFF. The whole variable domain, remainder taken from reference TRBV7-2 and TRBJ2-1, is GAGVSQSPSNKVTEKGKDVELRCDPISGHTALYWYRQSLGQGLEFLIYFQGNSAPDKSGLPSDRFSAERTGGSVSTLTIQRTQQEDSAVYLCASSVPGTASLNEQFFGPGTRLTVL.

This chain uses TRBV10-2 with TRBJ1-1; possible D gene TRBD1, 5 bases. The germline gives CDR1 WSHSY, CDR2 SAAADI. Trimming removed 6 bases at V and 6 bases at J, with 14 bases between. The CDR3 covers 13 residues. Written as DNA, the CDR3 is TGCGCCAGCAGCCAAAGGGAACAGGCTGAAGCTTTCTTT. Its translation is CASSQREQAEAFF.

The chain has TRBV5-4 and TRBJ2-3, with D perhaps matching TRBD2 (7 bases). This CDR3 is 15 amino acids long. The V end lost 0 bases, the J end lost 2 bases, and 10 bases lay between the germline ends. Germline V CDR1 and CDR2: SGHNT, YYREEE (reference sequence). CDR3 residues: CASSLEGGPTDTQYF. The CDR3 coding sequence is TGTGCCAGCAGCTTGGAGGGGGGGCCCACAGATACGCAGTATTTT.

This chain links TRBV11-2 with TRBJ2-3, with D unresolved. Germline assignment: CDR1 SGHAT and CDR2 FQNNGV. CDR3 size: 15 residues. The V end lost 3 bases, the J end lost 4 bases, and 14 bases lay between the germline ends. DNA of the CDR3: TGTGCCAGCAGCTTGGAGTGGGCTGACGCAGATACGCAGTATTTT. Protein sequence: CASSLEWADADTQYF.

V gene TRBV28 combines with J gene TRBJ1-6; 7 bases map to TRBD1. Germline CDR1 MDHEN, CDR2 SYDVKM. The CDR3 loop spans 14 amino acids. J gave up 7 bases and V 6 bases, and 6 bases lay outside the gene matches. CDR3 amino acids: CASRTGQMNSPLHF. In DNA form, the CDR3 reads TGTGCCAGCAGAACGGGACAGATGAATTCACCCCTCCACTTT.

The rearrangement links TRBV2 to TRBJ1-5; 10 nucleotides match TRBD1. V lost 8 bases to trimming and J lost 4 bases; unmatched junction nucleotides: 2. Germline CDR1 reads SNHLY; CDR2 reads FYNNEI. The CDR3 is 13 residues long. The CDR3 spells CASGQGVNQPQHF. In nucleotides, the CDR3 is TGTGCCAGCGGACAGGGGGTGAATCAGCCCCAGCATTTT.

This clone was detected only a few times. The CDR3: CASSPRGGAYNEQFF. The DNA of the CDR3 is TGTGCCAGTAGTCCGCGGGGGGGCGCCTACAATGAGCAGTTCTTC. This sequence joins TRBV19 and TRBJ2-1, with 9 nucleotides matching TRBD2. CDR1 and CDR2 (germline): LNHDA, SQIVND (reference sequence). V gave up 5 bases and J gave up 2 bases; unmatched junction bases: 4. This CDR3 is 15 amino acids long.